The 22 T cell receptor beta chains given below trace back to one sample, sequenced in a study of T-cell reconstitution after alpha-beta-depleted transplantation in children. It was with unique molecular identifiers that the TCRbeta library was prepared. From the PCR reads, TCRdb called clonotypes with MiXCR, one entry per CDR3 protein. The sample has about 270,000 distinct CDR3 sequences; around 9.6% are singletons. Source: PBMCs from the stem cell graft donor, taken from the stem cell graft. The receptors derive from a human donor who donated a stem cell graft to a child with SCID.

The J gene is TRBJ1-2, the V gene TRBV7-9; D ambiguous. V lost 0 bases and J 5 bases, leaving 13 bases between the germline ends. The CDR3 is 15 residues long. Per the germline V gene, CDR1 is SEHNR and CDR2 is FQNEAQ (reference sequence). DNA for the CDR3: TGTGCCAGCAGCTTAGCGCAAGGGCTCCCATATGGCTACACCTTC. This translates into CASSLAQGLPYGYTF.

This clonotype was seen at least ten times. This chain connects TRBV5-1 to TRBJ2-7; possible D gene TRBD1, 6 bases. With 0 bases removed from V and 2 bases from J, the gap between germline ends came to 9 bases. This CDR3 is built from 14 residues. The V gene's germline CDR1 is SGHRS and CDR2 YFSETQ. This CDR3 is CASSLGGQTYEQYF. The CDR3 coding sequence is TGCGCCAGCAGCTTGGGTGGACAGACCTACGAGCAGTACTTC.

This clonotype was seen ten or more times. The chain is built from TRBV11-2 and TRBJ1-1; TRBD1 aligns across 8 bases. Germline V gives CDR1 SGHAT, CDR2 FQNNGV. There are 15 residues in the CDR3. Trimming at V came to 2 bases and at J to 1 base, leaving 3 bases not matched to a gene. CDR3 DNA sequence: TGTGCCAGCAGCTTAACCGGGACAGGGAACACTGAAGCTTTCTTT. Translated, it gives CASSLTGTGNTEAFF.

This clonotype occurred a few times. The CDR3 DNA follows: TGCAGTGCTAGTATTTCGGTATCGGCCCACGGCAATCAGCCCCAGCATTTT. As protein: CSASISVSAHGNQPQHF. J is TRBJ1-5 and V is TRBV20-1; the D is unclear. The CDR3 spans 17 residues. Between the trimmed V and J ends, which lost 3 bases and 2 bases, there was a span of 20 bases. Germline V lookup: CDR1 DFQATT, CDR2 SNEGSKA (reference sequence).

CDR3 in amino acids: CASSLLGLGTVYEQYF. The CDR3 nucleotides read TGTGCCAGCAGTTTATTAGGGCTCGGGACAGTCTACGAGCAGTACTTC. This sequence joins TRBV27 and TRBJ2-7, with 7 bases lining up with TRBD1. The CDR3 runs to 16 residues. CDR1 and CDR2 (germline): MNHEY, SMNVEV (reference sequence). Unmatched junction bases numbered 9, after V lost 1 base and J lost 3 bases.

This clonotype was recorded at least ten times. The chain employs TRBV6-2 or TRBV6-3 and TRBJ2-7, with TRBD1 matching over 7 bases. The CDR3 runs 14 residues. The V segment lost 7 bases and the J segment 2 bases; nucleotides outside the gene matches: 8. Germline values: CDR1 MNHEY, CDR2 SVGEGT. CDR3 sequence: CASNRQGLPYEQYF. The CDR3 DNA sequence: TGTGCCAGCAACCGACAGGGTCTTCCCTACGAGCAGTACTTC.

The table lists this clonotype with a count of one. This chain joins TRBV19 and TRBJ1-2, with TRBD1 matching 9 bases. Germline loops: CDR1 LNHDA, CDR2 SQIVND (reference sequence). The length of the CDR3 is 15 residues. The J segment lost 7 bases and the V segment lost 7 bases, leaving 13 bases of the junction unmatched. The CDR3 sequence is CASTWRTGVESGYTF. The CDR3 DNA reads as TGTGCCAGTACTTGGAGGACAGGGGTGGAGAGTGGCTACACCTTC.

The chain uses TRBV24-1 and TRBJ2-2; 11 bases line up with TRBD1. J lost 4 bases, V lost 8 bases, and 5 bases had no gene match. This CDR3 region has 15 residues. The V gene's germline CDR1 is KGHDR and CDR2 SFDVKD. The CDR3: CATIPGTGGTGELFF. CDR3 DNA: TGTGCCACCATTCCAGGGACAGGGGGCACCGGGGAGCTGTTTTTT.

There are many counts of this clonotype. V is TRBV15 and J is TRBJ2-5; the match to TRBD2 covers 9 bases. This CDR3 spans 22 amino acids. J gave up 5 bases and V 0 bases, and 25 bases lay outside the gene matches. CDR1 and CDR2 (germline): LNHNV, YYDKDF (reference sequence). The CDR3 sequence: CATSRDSLSLRTSEGAWETQYF. CDR3 coding DNA: TGTGCCACCAGCAGAGATTCGTTAAGCCTAAGGACTAGCGAAGGGGCTTGGGAGACCCAGTACTTC.

This clonotype was detected only a few times. The chain has TRBV6-1 and TRBJ2-4; 7 bases are a match to TRBD2. There are 14 residues in the CDR3. Germline V CDR1 and CDR2: MNHNS, SASEGT. After removal of 2 bases from V and 6 bases from J, the junction contained 4 bases not matched to a gene. The CDR3 DNA follows: TGTGCCAGCAGTGAATGGGGGGGGAGAAACATTCAGTACTTC. Protein: CASSEWGGRNIQYF.

DNA for the CDR3: TGTGCCAGCAGTTACGAGGGCCCAGATACGCAGTATTTT. Residues: CASSYEGPDTQYF. The chain combines TRBV6-5 with TRBJ2-3; a possible D gene is TRBD2 (5 bases). V lost 2 bases to trimming and J lost 4 bases, with 7 bases between them. This CDR3 spans 13 amino acids. Germline CDR1 reads MNHEY; CDR2 reads SVGAGI.

This clonotype was picked up many times. The V and J genes are TRBV12-3 or TRBV12-4 and TRBJ2-1, with D tentatively TRBD1 (5 bases). This CDR3 has 13 amino acids. V lost 3 bases to trimming and J lost 4 bases, with 7 bases between them. CDR3 sequence: CASSLGRYNEQFF. Here the CDR3 DNA reads TGTGCCAGCAGTTTGGGGCGGTACAATGAGCAGTTCTTC.

This clonotype was picked up many times. This chain connects TRBV20-1 to TRBJ1-1; a weak D match, TRBD1 (6 bases). CDR3 length: 12 amino acids. Germline CDR1 and CDR2: DFQATT and SNEGSKA (reference sequence). V shed 4 bases and J shed 6 bases, with 12 bases lying between them. The DNA of the CDR3 is TGCAGTGCTAAAGCAGGGACACCTGAAGCTTTCTTT. The encoded protein is CSAKAGTPEAFF.

The chain links TRBV20-1 to TRBJ1-1; possible D gene TRBD1, 5 bases. Germline V gives CDR1 DFQATT, CDR2 SNEGSKA (reference sequence). The CDR3 length is 15 residues. V lost 0 bases and J lost 7, with 18 bases in between. The CDR3 sequence: CSAREARAPMGEAFF. CDR3 sequence (DNA): TGCAGTGCTAGAGAAGCCAGGGCCCCGATGGGTGAAGCTTTCTTT.

The chain uses TRBV5-1 and TRBJ2-2, with 8 bases identical to TRBD2. The V gene end was trimmed by 3 bases and the J gene end by 7 bases; junction bases not matched to a gene: 11. Germline V gene sequence: CDR1 SGHRS, CDR2 YFSETQ. There are 16 residues in the CDR3. CDR3 sequence (DNA): TGCGCCAGCAGCTCTAGCGGGTGGACATTCGGCGGGGAGCTGTTTTTT. This translates into CASSSSGWTFGGELFF.

This clonotype has just a few counts. The gene calls are TRBV11-1 and TRBJ2-1, with D perhaps TRBD1 or TRBD2 (5 bases each). The CDR3 spans 13 residues. The germline gives CDR1 SGHAT, CDR2 FQDESV (reference sequence). Between the trimmed V and J ends, which lost 5 bases and 15 bases, there was a span of 20 bases. CDR3 protein: CASSLPGGSVWFF. The CDR3 nucleotides read TGTGCCAGCAGCCTCCCTGGGGGTAGCGTGTGGTTCTTC.

Note on this clonotype: A read error is possible here, since a much larger clone lies one base away. The chain links TRBV12-3 or TRBV12-4 to TRBJ2-5, with TRBD1 matching 10 bases. The CDR3 covers 15 residues. The CDR3 nucleotides are TGTGCCAGCAACGACAGGGGGCTAAGACAAGAGACCCAGAACTTC. Translated, it gives CASNDRGLRQETQNF.

This clonotype has a handful of counts. V gene TRBV5-6 combines with J gene TRBJ2-7, with TRBD1 identical over 9 bases. Looked up from germline, CDR1 is SGHDT and CDR2 is YYEEEE. The CDR3 loop spans 16 amino acids. V lost 2 bases to trimming and J lost 5 bases; unmatched junction nucleotides: 11. The CDR3: CASSLQGAQRFDEQYF. The DNA of the CDR3 is TGTGCCAGCAGCTTACAGGGGGCGCAAAGGTTCGACGAGCAGTACTTC.

This clonotype was detected a few times. The rearrangement uses TRBV19 and TRBJ2-1; 7 bases are shared with TRBD1. CDR3 size: 14 residues. Trimming took 8 bases from V and 7 from J; bases not matched to a gene: 11. Germline loops: CDR1 LNHDA, CDR2 SQIVND (reference sequence). The CDR3 DNA is TGTGCCAGTGCGCCTGACAGGGTTCCTAATGAGCAGTTCTTC. This encodes CASAPDRVPNEQFF.

A few counts support this clonotype. This chain links TRBV7-9 with TRBJ2-1; a possible D gene is TRBD2 (5 bases). V lost 0 bases and J lost 4, with 10 bases in between. Germline V gene lookup returns CDR1 SEHNR and CDR2 FQNEAQ (reference sequence). The CDR3 is 15 amino acids. CDR3 DNA: TGTGCCAGCAGCTTAGCGGGTGGGGAGTACAATGAGCAGTTCTTC. Translated: CASSLAGGEYNEQFF.

V and J are TRBV12-3 or TRBV12-4 and TRBJ1-3; D ambiguous. Trimming pared 6 bases from V and 2 bases from J, leaving 14 bases between. The CDR3 runs 15 residues. The CDR3 spells CASSHSTTAGNTIYF. DNA of the CDR3: TGTGCCAGCAGCCATTCGACGACGGCTGGAAACACCATATATTTT.

This clonotype has at least ten counts. This chain links TRBV7-9 with TRBJ1-6; D unresolved. The CDR3 extends over 14 amino acids. Trimming shortened V by 4 bases and J by 5 bases, and 9 bases separated the two germline ends. Germline V lookup: CDR1 SEHNR, CDR2 FQNEAQ (reference sequence). The DNA of the CDR3 is TGTGCCAGCAGCTCAACCCGGAATAATTCACCCCTCCACTTT. It translates to CASSSTRNNSPLHF.